The rows below give T cell receptor beta chains drawn from one sample of a study of cytomegalovirus exposure and HLA in healthy donors. Assay used: immunoSEQ multiplex PCR; TCRdb lists only in-frame clones, some missing. The specimen's table records 100,000 to 150,000 clones. The sample comprised PBMCs. Receptor source: a woman in her 40s in good health and CMV-seropositive. CDR3s include the opening cysteine and the closing phenylalanine or tryptophan.

>TRBJ1-5|TRBV7-8
CASSLQVPGDQPQHF
>TRBJ2-2|TRBV15
CATSSPRDTGELFF
>TRBJ2-3|TRBV7-9
CASSGGGGQRSDTQYF
>TRBJ2-5|TRBV7-7
CASSTTRDRGETQYF
>TRBJ1-4|TRBV29-1
CSARQGAGEKLFF
>TRBJ2-5|TRBV10-3
CAISGAGGETQYF
>TRBJ1-4|TRBV7-9
CASSAHRDRGEKLFF
>-|TRBV2
CASSGQGFYEQYF
>TRBJ1-2|TRBV9
CASSPHLLITEGYTF
>TRBJ1-2|TRBV5-4
CASSLDGGGYTF
>TRBJ2-7|TRBV2
CASGSGTTYF
>TRBJ1-4|TRBV6-1
CASSNPGGVGEKLFF
>TRBJ2-1|TRBV21-1
CASNRHKGTSGRATYNEQFF
>TRBJ2-2|TRBV4-1
CASSQEGTRATGELFF
>TRBJ2-5|TRBV5-1
CASSQAGLETQYF
>TRBJ2-1|TRBV14
CASSQIAGDRNEQFF
>TRBJ2-3|TRBV7-3
CASSLTSASGSTDTQYF
>TRBJ1-4|TRBV9
CASSPRGSSNEKLFF
>TRBJ2-7|TRBV30
CAWSAGLAGYEQYF
>TRBJ1-4|TRBV15
CATSRDRGGFEKLFF
>TRBJ1-2|TRBV6-5
CASSLQGRYGYTF
>TRBJ2-7|TRBV7-2
CASSLDWDRDSYEQYF
>TRBJ2-1|TRBV25-1
CAPTTRGYNEQFF
>TRBJ1-1|TRBV5-4
CASSPGMANTEAFF
>TRBJ1-1|TRBV2
CASSEHAAGLGEAFF
>TRBJ2-7|TRBV10-2
CASRAGQLSSYEQYF
>TRBJ2-1|TRBV7-9
CASIRTGTGNEQFF
>TRBJ2-3|TRBV7-7
CASSTSGVAGDTQYF
>TRBJ1-5|TRBV28
CASSLFPGATSRDQPQHF
>TRBJ2-7|TRBV9
CASSVALGTYEQYF
>TRBJ2-5|TRBV15
CATSRDWGRETQYF
>TRBJ2-2|TRBV6-5
CASSLAGRGTGELFF
>TRBJ1-4|TRBV4-1
CASSQEGRGEKLFF
>-|TRBV6-1
CASSGRLAGLAYEQYF
>TRBJ1-1|TRBV7-9
CASSLGGVNTEAFF
>TRBJ2-2|TRBV14
CASSPGGRPRAGELFF
>TRBJ2-1|TRBV9
CASSFRGGMDEQFF
>TRBJ2-1|TRBV29-1
CSVQIRLAGGDEQFF
>TRBJ1-2|TRBV6-1
CASSEGAGRSGGYTF
>TRBJ1-5|TRBV7-9
CASSFGEGGPQHF
>TRBJ2-7|TRBV30
CAWRGTGTYEQYF
>TRBJ2-7|TRBV28
CASSFQPMTSGRNEQYF
>TRBJ2-3|TRBV5-1
CASSLVASGTSTDTQYF